This T cell receptor (beta chain) was captured by sequencing in a study of blood T cell repertoires in COVID-19. At the level of the study: Collection of acute and convalescent COVID-19 samples took place in the United States, Italy and Spain. The analysed material was cDNA or gDNA that came from T cells, B-cell-depleted T cells, or PBMCs.

The CDR3 is made up of 14 amino acids. Germline-derived CDR1 and CDR2 are SGHTA and FQGNSA. After removal of 5 bases from V and 1 base from J, the junction contained 4 bases not matched to a gene. Study processing details: Amplification of reference gene primers was used by the study to estimate nucleated cell counts. Repertoires were generated with immunoSEQ multiplex PCR, while TCRdb's copy carries only in-frame clones and drops some. That table gives V, J and clone size, and the DNA gave D and trimming. The sample includes fewer than 250,000 clones, roughly nine tenths of them seen just once. The chain carries TRBV7-2 and TRBJ1-2, with 7 nucleotides matching TRBD1. The origin of this receptor is a woman in her forties or fifties with acute or convalescent COVID-19. The sequenced sample consisted of peripheral blood. As DNA, the CDR3 is TGTGCCAGCAGCCAGGGACAGCATAACTATGGCTACACCTTC. It codes for CASSQGQHNYGYTF.